This TCR beta chain stems from a study of tissue T cells after allogeneic stem cell transplantation. Whole-study results and caveats: Motif-based clustering found tissue-specific repertoire signatures shared across patients, though few clones were shared.

This clone was seen more than once but under ten times. What it binds is not known. Sequence at one end of the junction differs from germline and may be a read error. The genes and germline here are from mouse. The read gets to within 1 residue of the CDR3 end, and the germline J gene fills in the rest. This same CDR3 is encoded by further DNA sequences in the sample. The CDR3 loop spans 14 amino acids. Per germline, CDR1 LGHNA and CDR2 YNLKQL (reference sequence). Profiled with immunoSEQ multiplex PCR; TCRdb holds only in-frame clones, not every one. The sample has nearly 50,000 clones, around 73% seen once.

V and J are TRBV5 and TRBJ1-5, with 7 positions matching TRBD1. The clonotype was recovered from a pool of C57BL/6 mice in good health. The specimen sequenced was sorted cells pooled from one or two spleens. This chain's CDR3 is CASSQDRANQAPLF. The CDR3 bases that were read are TGTGCTAGCAGCCAAGACAGGGCCAACCAGGCTCCGCTT.